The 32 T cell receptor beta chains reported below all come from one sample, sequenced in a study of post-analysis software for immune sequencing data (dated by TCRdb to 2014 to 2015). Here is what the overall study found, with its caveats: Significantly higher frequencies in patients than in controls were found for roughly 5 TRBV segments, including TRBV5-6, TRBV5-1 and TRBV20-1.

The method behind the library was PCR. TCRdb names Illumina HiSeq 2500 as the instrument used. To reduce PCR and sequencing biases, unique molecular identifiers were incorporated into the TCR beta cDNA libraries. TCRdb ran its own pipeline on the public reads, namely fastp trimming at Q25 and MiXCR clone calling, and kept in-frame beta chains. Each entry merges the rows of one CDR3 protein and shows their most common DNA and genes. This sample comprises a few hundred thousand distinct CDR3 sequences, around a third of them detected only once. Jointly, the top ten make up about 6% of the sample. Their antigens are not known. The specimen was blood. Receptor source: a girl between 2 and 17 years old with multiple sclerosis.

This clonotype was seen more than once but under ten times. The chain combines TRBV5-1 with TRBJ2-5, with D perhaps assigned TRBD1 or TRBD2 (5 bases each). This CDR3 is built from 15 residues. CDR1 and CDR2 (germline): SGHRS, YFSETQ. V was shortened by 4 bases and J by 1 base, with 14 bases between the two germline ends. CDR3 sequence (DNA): TGCGCCAGCAGCGAAACTAGGGGCGGCCAAGAGACCCAGTACTTC. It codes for CASSETRGGQETQYF.

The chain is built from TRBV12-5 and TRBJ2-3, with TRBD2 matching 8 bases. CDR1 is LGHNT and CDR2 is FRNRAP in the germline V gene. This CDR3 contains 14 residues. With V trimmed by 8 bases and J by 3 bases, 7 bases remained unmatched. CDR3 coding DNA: TGTGCTAGTCGGGGGGGCAGGGAAACAGATACGCAGTATTTT. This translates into CASRGGRETDTQYF. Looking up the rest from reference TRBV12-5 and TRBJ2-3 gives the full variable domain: DARVTQTPRHKVTEMGQEVTMRCQPILGHNTVFWYRQTMMQGLELLAYFRNRAPLDDSGMPKDRFSAEMPDATLATLKIQPSEPRDSAVYFCASRGGRETDTQYFGPGTRLTVL.

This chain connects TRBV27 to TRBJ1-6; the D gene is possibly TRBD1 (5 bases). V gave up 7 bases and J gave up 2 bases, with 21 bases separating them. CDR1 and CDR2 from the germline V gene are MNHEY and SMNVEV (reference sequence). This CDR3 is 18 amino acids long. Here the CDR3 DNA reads TGTGCCAGCACCTCCTCGGGGGGATGGGGCGCCTATAATTCACCCCTCCACTTT. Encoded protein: CASTSSGGWGAYNSPLHF.

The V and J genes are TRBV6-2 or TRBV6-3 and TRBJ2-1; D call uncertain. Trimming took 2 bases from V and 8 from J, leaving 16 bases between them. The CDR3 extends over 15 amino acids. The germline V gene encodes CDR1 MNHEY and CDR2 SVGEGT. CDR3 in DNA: TGTGCCAGCAGTTACCTGGGCTCTATGGGATATGAGCAGTTCTTC. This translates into CASSYLGSMGYEQFF.

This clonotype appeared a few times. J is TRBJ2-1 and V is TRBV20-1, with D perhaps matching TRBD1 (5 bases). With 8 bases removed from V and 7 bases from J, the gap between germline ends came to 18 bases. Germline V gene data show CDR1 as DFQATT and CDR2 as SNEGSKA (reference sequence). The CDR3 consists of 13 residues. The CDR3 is CSQTDSPWNEQFF. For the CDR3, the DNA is TGCAGTCAGACAGATTCCCCCTGGAATGAGCAGTTCTTC.

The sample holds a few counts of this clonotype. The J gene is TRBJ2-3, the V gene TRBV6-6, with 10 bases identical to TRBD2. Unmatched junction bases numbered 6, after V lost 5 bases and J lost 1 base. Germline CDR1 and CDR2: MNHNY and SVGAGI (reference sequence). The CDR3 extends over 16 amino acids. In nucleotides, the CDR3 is TGTGCCAGCAGTCCCCCCGGGACTAGCGGCACAGATACGCAGTATTTT. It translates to CASSPPGTSGTDTQYF.

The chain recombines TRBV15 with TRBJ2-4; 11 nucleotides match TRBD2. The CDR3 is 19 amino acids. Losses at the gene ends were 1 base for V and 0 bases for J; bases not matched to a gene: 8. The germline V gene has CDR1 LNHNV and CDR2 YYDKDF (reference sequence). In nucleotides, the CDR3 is TGTGCCACCAGCAGAGGGTTGACTAGCGGGGTTATAGCCAAAAACATTCAGTACTTC. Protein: CATSRGLTSGVIAKNIQYF.

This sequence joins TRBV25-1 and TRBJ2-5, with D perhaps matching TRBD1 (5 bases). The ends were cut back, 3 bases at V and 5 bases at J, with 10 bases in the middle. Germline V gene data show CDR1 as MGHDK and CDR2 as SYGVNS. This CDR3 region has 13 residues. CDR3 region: CASSDPGRETQYF. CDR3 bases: TGTGCCAGCAGTGATCCAGGGCGGGAGACCCAGTACTTC.

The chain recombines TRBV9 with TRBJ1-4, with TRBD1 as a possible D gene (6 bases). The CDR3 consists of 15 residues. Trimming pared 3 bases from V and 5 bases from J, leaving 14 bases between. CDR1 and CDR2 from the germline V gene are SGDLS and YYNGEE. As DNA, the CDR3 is TGTGCCAGCAGCGCTCGGGACACCGGGAATGAAAAACTGTTTTTT. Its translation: CASSARDTGNEKLFF.

CDR3 region: CSVVLQAPNTEAFF. The CDR3 DNA reads TGCAGCGTTGTCCTACAGGCGCCGAACACTGAAGCTTTCTTT. The chain joins TRBV29-1 to TRBJ1-1; tentatively, D is TRBD1 (5 bases). Per germline, CDR1 SQVTM and CDR2 ANQGSEA. V was cut by 4 bases and J by 1 base, with 13 bases left in between. CDR3 length equals 14 residues.

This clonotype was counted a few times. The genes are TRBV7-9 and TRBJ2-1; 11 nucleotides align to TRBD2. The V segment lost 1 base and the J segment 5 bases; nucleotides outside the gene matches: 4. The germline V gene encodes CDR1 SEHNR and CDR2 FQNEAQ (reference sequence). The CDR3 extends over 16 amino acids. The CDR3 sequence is CASSLVSGGAHNEQFF. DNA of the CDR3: TGTGCCAGCAGCTTAGTTAGCGGGGGGGCCCACAATGAGCAGTTCTTC.

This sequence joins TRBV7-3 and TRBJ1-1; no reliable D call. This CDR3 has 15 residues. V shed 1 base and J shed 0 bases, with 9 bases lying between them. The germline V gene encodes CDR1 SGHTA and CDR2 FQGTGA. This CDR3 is CASSLMRRLNTEAFF. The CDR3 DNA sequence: TGTGCCAGCAGCTTAATGAGGAGATTGAACACTGAAGCTTTCTTT.

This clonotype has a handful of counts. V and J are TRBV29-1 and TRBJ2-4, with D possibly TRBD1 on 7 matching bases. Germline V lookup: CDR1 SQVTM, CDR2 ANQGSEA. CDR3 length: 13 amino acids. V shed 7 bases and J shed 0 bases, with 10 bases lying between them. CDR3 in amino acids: CSAGGLAKNIQYF. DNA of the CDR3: TGCAGCGCAGGGGGACTAGCCAAAAACATTCAGTACTTC.

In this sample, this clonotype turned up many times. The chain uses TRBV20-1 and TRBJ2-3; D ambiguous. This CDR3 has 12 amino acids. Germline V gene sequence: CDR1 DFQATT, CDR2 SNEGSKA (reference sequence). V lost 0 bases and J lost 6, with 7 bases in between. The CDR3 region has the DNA TGCAGTGCTAGAGATAGGGTTGATACGCAGTATTTT. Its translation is CSARDRVDTQYF.

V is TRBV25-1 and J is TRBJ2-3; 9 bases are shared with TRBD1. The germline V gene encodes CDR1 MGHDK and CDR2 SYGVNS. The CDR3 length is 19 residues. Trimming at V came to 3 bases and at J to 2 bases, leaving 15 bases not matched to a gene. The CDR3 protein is CASSEPPGQGEGNTDTQYF. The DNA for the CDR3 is TGTGCCAGCAGTGAGCCTCCGGGACAGGGTGAGGGTAACACAGATACGCAGTATTTT.

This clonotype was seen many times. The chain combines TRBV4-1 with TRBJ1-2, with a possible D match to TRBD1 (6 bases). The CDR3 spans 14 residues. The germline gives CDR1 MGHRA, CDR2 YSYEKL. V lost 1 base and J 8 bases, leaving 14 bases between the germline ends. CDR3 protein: CASSQVGQQVGYTF. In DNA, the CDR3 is TGCGCCAGCAGCCAAGTTGGACAGCAAGTCGGCTACACCTTC.

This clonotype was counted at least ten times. As DNA, the CDR3 is TGTGCCAGCAGCCAAGCCGGGACCTTCTATGGCTACACCTTC. This translates into CASSQAGTFYGYTF. This chain joins TRBV3-1 and TRBJ1-2, with D possibly TRBD1 on 5 matching bases. Trimming shortened V by 1 base and J by 4 bases, and 10 bases separated the two germline ends. This CDR3 contains 14 residues. Per the germline V gene, CDR1 is LGHDT and CDR2 is YNNKEL (reference sequence). Variable domain in full (rest from reference TRBV3-1 and TRBJ1-2): DTAVSQTPKYLVTQMGNDKSIKCEQNLGHDTMYWYKQDSKKFLKIMFSYNNKELIINETVPNRFSPKSPDKAHLNLHINSLELGDSAVYFCASSQAGTFYGYTFGSGTRLTVV.

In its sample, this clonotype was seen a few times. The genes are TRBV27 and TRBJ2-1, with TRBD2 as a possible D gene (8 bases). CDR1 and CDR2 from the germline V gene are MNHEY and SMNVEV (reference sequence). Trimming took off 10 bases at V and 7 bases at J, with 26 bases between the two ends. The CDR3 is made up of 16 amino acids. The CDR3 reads CATGGVAGRKGNEQFF. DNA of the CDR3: TGTGCCACAGGGGGGGTAGCGGGGAGAAAAGGGAATGAGCAGTTCTTC.

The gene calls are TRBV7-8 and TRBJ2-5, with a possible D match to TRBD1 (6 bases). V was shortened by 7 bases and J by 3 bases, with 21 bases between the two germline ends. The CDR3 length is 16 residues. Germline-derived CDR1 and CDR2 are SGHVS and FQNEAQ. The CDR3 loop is CASKLKWDTIKETQYF. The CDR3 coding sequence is TGTGCCAGCAAACTTAAATGGGACACCATAAAAGAGACCCAGTACTTC.

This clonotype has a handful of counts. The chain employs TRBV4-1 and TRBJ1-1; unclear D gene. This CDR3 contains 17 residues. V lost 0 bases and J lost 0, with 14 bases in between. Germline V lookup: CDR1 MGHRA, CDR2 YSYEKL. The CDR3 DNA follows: TGCGCCAGCAGCCAAGACCCGGCGGGCGCCATGAACACTGAAGCTTTCTTT. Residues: CASSQDPAGAMNTEAFF.

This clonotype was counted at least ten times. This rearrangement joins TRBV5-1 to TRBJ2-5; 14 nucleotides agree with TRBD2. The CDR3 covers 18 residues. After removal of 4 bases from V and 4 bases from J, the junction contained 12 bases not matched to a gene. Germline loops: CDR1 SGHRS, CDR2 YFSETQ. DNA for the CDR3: TGCGCCAGCAGCGAAAAATCCGGGACTAGCGGGGGTTTAGAGACCCAGTACTTC. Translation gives CASSEKSGTSGGLETQYF.

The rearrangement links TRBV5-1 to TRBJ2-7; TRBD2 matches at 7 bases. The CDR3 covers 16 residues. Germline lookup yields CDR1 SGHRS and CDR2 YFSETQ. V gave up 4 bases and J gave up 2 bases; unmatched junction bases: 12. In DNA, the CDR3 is TGCGCCAGCAGCCCCGGGTCGGGACTACATACCTACGAGCAGTACTTC. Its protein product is CASSPGSGLHTYEQYF.

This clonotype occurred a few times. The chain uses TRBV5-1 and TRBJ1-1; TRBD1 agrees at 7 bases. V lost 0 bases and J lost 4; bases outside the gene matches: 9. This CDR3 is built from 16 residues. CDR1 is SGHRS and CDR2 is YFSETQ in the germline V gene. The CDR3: CASSLDLTGYATEAFF. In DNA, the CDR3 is TGCGCCAGCAGCTTGGACCTGACAGGGTATGCCACTGAAGCTTTCTTT.

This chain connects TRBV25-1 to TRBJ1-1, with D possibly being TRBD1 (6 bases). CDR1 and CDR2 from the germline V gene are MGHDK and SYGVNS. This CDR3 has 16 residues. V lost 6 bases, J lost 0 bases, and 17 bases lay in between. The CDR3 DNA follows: TGTGCCAGCAGCTCCGCGACAGGCGGGGTGAACACTGAAGCTTTCTTT. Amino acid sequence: CASSSATGGVNTEAFF.

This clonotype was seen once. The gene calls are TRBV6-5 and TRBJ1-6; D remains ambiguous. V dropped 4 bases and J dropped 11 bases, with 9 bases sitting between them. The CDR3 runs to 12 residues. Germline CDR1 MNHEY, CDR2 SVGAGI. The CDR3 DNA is TGTGCCAGCAGTTTTACAGCCCCACCCCTCCACTTT. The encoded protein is CASSFTAPPLHF.

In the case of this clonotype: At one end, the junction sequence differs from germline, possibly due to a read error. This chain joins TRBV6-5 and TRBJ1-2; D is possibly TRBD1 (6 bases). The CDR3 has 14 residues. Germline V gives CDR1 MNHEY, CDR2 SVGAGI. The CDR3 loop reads CASSTLQGFYGYTF. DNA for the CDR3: TGTGCCAGCAGTACCCTCCAGGGGTTCTATGGCTACACTTTC.

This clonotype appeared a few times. The DNA for the CDR3 is TGCGCCAGCAGCTCCACAGGGGCTGGCTATGGCTACACCTTC. Its protein is CASSSTGAGYGYTF. The V call is TRBV5-1, the J call TRBJ1-2; 7 bases map to TRBD1. This CDR3 is built from 14 residues. V was pared by 3 bases and J by 4 bases, with 6 bases of the junction left unmatched. CDR1 is SGHRS, CDR2 YFSETQ, per germline.

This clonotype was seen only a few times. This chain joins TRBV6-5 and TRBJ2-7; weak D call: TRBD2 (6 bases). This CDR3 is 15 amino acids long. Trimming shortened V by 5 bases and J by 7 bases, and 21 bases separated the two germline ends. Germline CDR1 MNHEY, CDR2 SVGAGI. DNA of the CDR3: TGTGCCAGCAGTCCGGTGGCGGGGCCCTCGGGAGAGCAGTACTTC. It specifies CASSPVAGPSGEQYF.

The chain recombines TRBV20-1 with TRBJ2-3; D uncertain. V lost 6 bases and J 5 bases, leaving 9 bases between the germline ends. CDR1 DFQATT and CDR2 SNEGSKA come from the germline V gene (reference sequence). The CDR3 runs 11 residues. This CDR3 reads CSALSLDTQYF. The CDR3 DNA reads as TGCAGTGCCCTCTCCTTAGATACGCAGTATTTT.

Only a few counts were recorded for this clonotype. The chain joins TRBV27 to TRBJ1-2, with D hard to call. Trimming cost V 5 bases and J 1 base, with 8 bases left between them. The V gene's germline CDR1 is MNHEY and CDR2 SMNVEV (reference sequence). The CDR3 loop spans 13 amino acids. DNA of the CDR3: TGTGCCAGCAGTCGCCCGGGTAACTATGGCTACACCTTC. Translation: CASSRPGNYGYTF.

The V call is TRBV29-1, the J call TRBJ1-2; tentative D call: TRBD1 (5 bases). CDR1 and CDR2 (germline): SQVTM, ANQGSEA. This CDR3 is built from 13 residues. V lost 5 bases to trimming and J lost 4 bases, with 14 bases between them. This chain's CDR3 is CSVLPGDGYGYTF. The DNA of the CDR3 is TGCAGCGTTCTTCCGGGGGACGGCTATGGCTACACCTTC.

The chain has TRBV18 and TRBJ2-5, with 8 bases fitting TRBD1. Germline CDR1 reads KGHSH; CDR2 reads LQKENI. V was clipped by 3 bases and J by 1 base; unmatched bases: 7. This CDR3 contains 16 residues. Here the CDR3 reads CASSPGTGTLQETQYF. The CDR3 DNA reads TGTGCCAGCTCACCTGGGACAGGAACACTCCAAGAGACCCAGTACTTC.